Included here is one T cell receptor (beta chain) sequence, with context. The data belong to a study of blood T cell repertoires in COVID-19. Across the study: Sources were T cells, B-cell-depleted T cells, or PBMCs; the material itself was cDNA or gDNA.

The CDR3 extends over 12 amino acids. Trimming shortened V by 5 bases and J by 1 base, and 9 bases separated the two germline ends. CDR1 and CDR2 (germline): GTSNPN, SVGIG (reference sequence). Sequenced by immunoSEQ multiplex PCR; TCRdb stores in-frame clones only, minus some. Among about 230,000 clones listed, 85% to 90% were seen once. Categorization into cohorts depended on clinical history that participants reported. Sequenced: PBMCs or T cells enriched from blood (not recorded which). This chain links TRBV30 with TRBJ2-7; tentatively, D is TRBD2 (6 bases). This receptor was identified in a woman aged 30 to 39 with acute COVID-19. This CDR3 is CAWGSGSYEQYF. The CDR3 region has the DNA TGTGCCTGGGGCAGCGGGTCCTACGAGCAGTACTTC. Looking up the rest from reference TRBV30 and TRBJ2-7 gives the full variable domain: SQTIHQWPATLVQPVGSPLSLECTVEGTSNPNLYWYRQAAGRGLQLLFYSVGIGQISSEVPQNLSASRPQDRQFILSSKKLLLSDSGFYLCAWGSGSYEQYFGPGTRLTVT.